This T cell receptor (beta chain) was found in a study of human T cells and chemical hapten exposure. At the level of the study: In the roughly 25-week study, patients were dosed weekly with diphenylcyclopropenone on the scalp throughout.

Single cDNA molecules in the library carried unique molecular identifiers attached during preparation. TCRdb used MiXCR to reprocess the RACE reads, holding one entry per CDR3 protein. The sample holds around 120,000 distinct CDR3 sequences, 9.5% to 11% seen once. The germline gives CDR1 SGHDT, CDR2 YYEEEE. The CDR3 runs 16 residues. The V end was cut by 3 bases, the J end by 5 bases, with 18 bases between. Specified time point: patch test 1, 2 weeks after DPC sensitization. Treatment defined: therapeutic diphenylcyclopropenone sensitization with weekly scalp DPC. The sequence was obtained from a middle-aged woman with alopecia areata. Some clones in this sample may be carry-over from other donors' samples. Sequenced material: whole blood, taken in connection with sensitization to the hapten diphenylcyclopropenone (DPC). The gene calls are TRBV5-6 and TRBJ1-5, with D maybe TRBD1 (6 bases). CDR3 DNA sequence: TGTGCCAGCAGCTCCACGACAGGATCTTACCATCAGCCCCAGCATTTT. It translates to CASSSTTGSYHQPQHF. The full variable domain, in which reference TRBV5-6 and TRBJ1-5 provide the parts outside the CDR3, is DAGVTQSPTHLIKTRGQQVTLRCSPKSGHDTVSWYQQALGQGPQFIFQYYEEEERQRGNFPDRFSGHQFPNYSSELNVNALLLGDSALYLCASSSTTGSYHQPQHFGDGTRLSIL.